These 20 T cell receptor beta chains were sequenced from one sample in a study of spatial heterogeneity in lung cancer. Time point indicated: sample taken at primary tumor resection. No cell sorting; template was whole RNA from tumor, lung tissue or PBMC. MiXCR, applied by TCRdb to the 5' RACE reads, yields one record per CDR3 protein. The sample lists tens of thousands of distinct CDR3 sequences; about 14% were seen once. The material sequenced was PBMCs, taken at surgery. These receptors were obtained from a male donor with early-stage non-small cell lung cancer.

This clonotype has just a few counts. The chain employs TRBV7-2 and TRBJ1-2, with TRBD1 matching over 9 bases. This CDR3 comprises 16 residues. Germline CDR1 is SGHTA and CDR2 is FQGNSA. J lost 4 bases, V lost 5 bases, and 11 bases had no gene match. CDR3 in DNA: TGTGCCAGCAGCAGTATAACCCCGACAGGGGGCTATGGCTACACCTTC. This encodes CASSSITPTGGYGYTF.

This clonotype appeared many times. V gene TRBV6-2 or TRBV6-3 combines with J gene TRBJ2-6, with 9 bases matching TRBD1. The germline V gene has CDR1 MNHEY and CDR2 SVGEGT. Trimming removed 0 bases from V and 3 bases from J; junction bases left unmatched: 6. The CDR3 covers 18 residues. CDR3 region: CASSYSHWTGDGANVLTF. CDR3 coding DNA: TGTGCCAGCAGTTACTCCCACTGGACAGGGGATGGGGCCAACGTCCTGACTTTC.

This clonotype was seen repeatedly, ten times or more. The chain uses TRBV15 and TRBJ2-1; 12 bases match TRBD2. V shed 3 bases, J shed 6 bases, and the junction held 3 bases outside the gene matches. In germline, CDR1 is LNHNV, CDR2 YYDKDF (reference sequence). The CDR3 runs 15 residues. The CDR3 DNA reads TGTGCCACCAGCAGCCCGGGACTAGCGGGCAATGAGCAGTTCTTC. Translation: CATSSPGLAGNEQFF.

This clonotype was seen repeatedly, ten times or more. V is TRBV23-1 and J is TRBJ2-1; 8 nucleotides agree with TRBD1. TRBV23-1 is an open reading frame, and its role is uncertain. Trimming at V came to 0 bases and at J to 8 bases, leaving 9 bases not matched to a gene. The CDR3 runs to 16 residues. CDR3 coding DNA: TGCGCCAGCAGTCAATCCCCGGGACAGGTGCTCGATGAGCAGTTCTTC. As protein: CASSQSPGQVLDEQFF.

The V and J genes are TRBV7-9 and TRBJ2-2, with a tentative D call TRBD1 (6 bases). Germline-derived CDR1 and CDR2 are SEHNR and FQNEAQ (reference sequence). This CDR3 comprises 12 residues. The germline V and J ends were trimmed by 4 bases and 6 bases, with 6 bases remaining between them. The CDR3 DNA reads TGTGCCAGCAGCTCAGGGGCCGGGGAGCTGTTTTTT. Residues: CASSSGAGELFF. The variable domain in full, with the rest retrieved from reference TRBV7-9 and TRBJ2-2, is DTGVSQNPRHKITKRGQNVTFRCDPISEHNRLYWYRQTLGQGPEFLTYFQNEAQLEKSRLLSDRFSAERPKGSFSTLEIQRTEQGDSAMYLCASSSGAGELFFGEGSRLTVL.

This clonotype was observed at least ten times. The V call is TRBV7-2, the J call TRBJ2-7; D is undetermined. The germline CDR1 and CDR2 sequences are SGHTA and FQGNSA. Trimming took 2 bases from V and 3 from J, leaving 2 bases between them. The CDR3 covers 11 residues. The CDR3 is CASSLNYEQYF. CDR3 coding DNA: TGTGCCAGCAGCTTAAACTACGAGCAGTACTTC.

This clonotype was counted only a few times. The rearrangement links TRBV5-4 to TRBJ2-1; no definite D call. The CDR3 is 13 residues long. The germline V gene has CDR1 SGHNT and CDR2 YYREEE (reference sequence). Trimming removed 10 bases at V and 7 bases at J, with 18 bases between. CDR3 DNA sequence: TGTGCCTCTCGTAGCCCCCAAGGGAATGAGCAGTTCTTC. Translated: CASRSPQGNEQFF.

This clonotype was counted ten times or more. The chain recombines TRBV12-3 or TRBV12-4 with TRBJ2-3, with a possible D match to TRBD2 (6 bases). There are 14 residues in the CDR3. V was pared by 6 bases and J by 0 bases, with 10 bases between. The DNA for the CDR3 is TGTGCCAGCAGCCTAGCGCGGAGCACAGATACGCAGTATTTT. Its translation is CASSLARSTDTQYF.

This clonotype was seen just once. The chain uses TRBV2 and TRBJ1-2, with D possibly matching TRBD1 (6 bases). Germline assignment: CDR1 SNHLY and CDR2 FYNNEI. The CDR3 is 16 amino acids. V was pared by 5 bases and J by 2 bases, with 18 bases between. This chain's CDR3 is CASSWTEASPNYGYTF. The CDR3 region has the DNA TGTGCCAGCAGTTGGACAGAGGCTTCCCCCAACTATGGCTACACCTTC. Filled out from reference TRBV2 and TRBJ1-2, the complete variable domain reads EPEVTQTPSHQVTQMGQEVILRCVPISNHLYFYWYRQILGQKVEFLVSFYNNEISEKSEIFDDQFSVERPDGSNFTLKIRSTKLEDSAMYFCASSWTEASPNYGYTFGSGTRLTVV.

The chain carries TRBV10-1 and TRBJ2-7; D may be TRBD2 (5 bases). The CDR3 runs to 14 residues. V was trimmed by 0 bases and J by 4 bases, leaving 10 bases between them. CDR1 and CDR2 (germline): WNHNN, SYGVQD (reference sequence). This CDR3 is CASSESRTGYEQYF. Here the CDR3 DNA reads TGCGCCAGCAGTGAGTCCCGGACGGGGTACGAGCAGTACTTC.

Many counts were recorded for this clonotype. This rearrangement joins TRBV20-1 to TRBJ2-3, with D possibly being TRBD2 (5 bases). Trimming took 4 bases from V and 0 from J, leaving 11 bases between them. The CDR3 is 14 residues long. Germline CDR1 and CDR2: DFQATT and SNEGSKA (reference sequence). CDR3 loop: CSATWTGSTDTQYF. CDR3 bases: TGCAGTGCTACCTGGACTGGAAGCACAGATACGCAGTATTTT.

This clonotype was counted only a few times. The V call is TRBV9, the J call TRBJ2-3, with 9 nucleotides matching TRBD1. This CDR3 is 15 amino acids long. Looked up from germline, CDR1 is SGDLS and CDR2 is YYNGEE. V dropped 3 bases and J dropped 4; count of bases not matched to a gene: 6. The CDR3 here is CASSGTGQGSDTQYF. The CDR3 DNA reads TGTGCCAGCAGCGGGACGGGACAGGGCTCAGATACGCAGTATTTT.

This clonotype was counted a few times. V is TRBV29-1 and J is TRBJ2-3, with TRBD2 matching 7 bases. V lost 5 bases and J lost 6; bases outside the gene matches: 11. CDR3 length equals 14 residues. CDR1 SQVTM and CDR2 ANQGSEA come from the germline V gene. The CDR3 nucleotides read TGCAGCGTTCTGACTAGCACTCGTGGGGATACGCAGTATTTT. Amino acid sequence: CSVLTSTRGDTQYF.

In its sample, this clonotype was seen many times. The chain employs TRBV9 and TRBJ2-2; no clear D gene. This CDR3 comprises 15 residues. Germline CDR1 is SGDLS and CDR2 is YYNGEE. V was trimmed by 0 bases and J by 1 base, leaving 7 bases between them. CDR3 bases: TGTGCCAGCAGCGTAGGTTCAGGGAACACCGGGGAGCTGTTTTTT. Its protein product is CASSVGSGNTGELFF.

The rearrangement links TRBV30 to TRBJ2-2; weak D call: TRBD2 (7 bases). This CDR3 is built from 14 residues. V lost 5 bases, J lost 7 bases, and 17 bases lay in between. The germline V gene encodes CDR1 GTSNPN and CDR2 SVGIG (reference sequence). CDR3 DNA sequence: TGTGCCTGGGGTCGGGGGGCGGCGTTCGGGGAGCTGTTTTTT. Encoded protein: CAWGRGAAFGELFF.

In this sample, this clonotype turned up many times. The chain employs TRBV12-3 or TRBV12-4 and TRBJ2-1; TRBD2 agrees at 9 bases. The CDR3 spans 14 residues. J was trimmed by 4 bases and V by 4 bases; bases with no gene match: 2. DNA for the CDR3: TGTGCCAGCAGTTACAGCGGGAGGTACAATGAGCAGTTCTTC. It specifies CASSYSGRYNEQFF.

This clonotype was counted only a few times. The chain has TRBV20-1 and TRBJ2-3, with D uncertain. CDR1 is DFQATT, CDR2 SNEGSKA, per germline (reference sequence). The CDR3 has 14 amino acids. Trimming took off 2 bases at V and 1 base at J, with 10 bases between the two ends. DNA for the CDR3: TGCAGTGCTAGACGGCAAGTAGGCACAGATACGCAGTATTTT. Translating it yields CSARRQVGTDTQYF.

In this sample, this clonotype turned up a few times. The gene calls are TRBV15 and TRBJ2-2, with 7 positions matching TRBD1. CDR1 is LNHNV, CDR2 YYDKDF, per germline (reference sequence). V was pared by 9 bases and J by 1 base, with 5 bases of the junction left unmatched. This CDR3 is built from 14 residues. The CDR3 nucleotides read TGTGCCACACAGGGGACGGGGAACACCGGGGAGCTGTTTTTT. The encoded protein is CATQGTGNTGELFF.

This rearrangement joins TRBV20-1 to TRBJ1-2; 9 nucleotides line up with TRBD1. The V gene's germline CDR1 is DFQATT and CDR2 SNEGSKA (reference sequence). This CDR3 is 14 amino acids long. V shed 0 bases and J 8 bases; nucleotides not matched to a gene: 7. For the CDR3, the DNA is TGCAGTGCTAGAGATTTGGGACAGGGAGACGGCTACACCTTC. Translated, it gives CSARDLGQGDGYTF.

The J gene is TRBJ2-1, the V gene TRBV20-1; unclear D gene. Germline CDR1 and CDR2: DFQATT and SNEGSKA (reference sequence). This CDR3 is 14 amino acids long. V lost 3 bases and J 7 bases, leaving 16 bases between the germline ends. The CDR3 coding sequence is TGCAGTGCTAGGTTGGCAATCCACCCAAATGAGCAGTTCTTC. Translated: CSARLAIHPNEQFF.